This T cell receptor beta chain was observed in a study of regulatory T cells in long-lasting Graves disease. Study results and caveats: Accuracy was perhaps lowered by the small sample size.

This clonotype was observed many times. Its antigen is undetermined. Arm-PCR with iRepertoire HTBI primers amplified the CDR3 regions for these TCR beta libraries. A single record per CDR3 protein comes from TCRdb applying MiXCR to the multiplex PCR reads. This table holds around 450,000 distinct CDR3 sequences, about 22% found once. The time point denotes: persistent/refractory GD, antithyroid drugs over 5 years with positive TRAb. Extracted RNA from PBMCs served as the source of the TCR library. The origin of this receptor is a female donor with Graves disease. Sequencing was performed on peripheral blood mononuclear cells (PBMCs), taken when the disease was refractory, from a patient treated with antithyroid drugs.

The CDR3: CSVRDRGTYGYTF. CDR3 DNA: TGCAGCGTACGGGACAGGGGGACATATGGCTACACCTTC. The chain uses TRBV29-1 and TRBJ1-2, with 11 bases matching TRBD1. Germline trimming cut 6 bases from V and 5 bases from J; bases unmatched to any gene: 5. This CDR3 is 13 amino acids long. Germline assignment: CDR1 SQVTM and CDR2 ANQGSEA.